This T cell receptor (beta chain) was captured by sequencing in a study of blood T cell repertoires in COVID-19. Produced via immunoSEQ multiplex PCR; TCRdb's table is partial and in-frame only. The sample lists roughly 160,000 clones, about 85% occurring once. Germline V gene lookup returns CDR1 MNHEY and CDR2 SVGAGI. The V end lost 6 bases, the J end lost 7 bases, and 12 bases lay between the germline ends. The CDR3 covers 12 residues. The sample comprised peripheral blood. The origin of this receptor is a man at least 80 years old with COVID-19, enrolled during active disease. The rearrangement uses TRBV6-5 and TRBJ2-5; possible D gene TRBD2, 6 bases. CDR3 residues: CASSQRGGTQYF. The DNA of the CDR3 is TGTGCCAGCAGCCAACGGGGAGGGACCCAGTACTTC.